The 9 T cell receptor beta chains given below trace back to one sample, sequenced in a study of breast tumors, draining lymph nodes, adjacent tissues. The lymph nodes were axillary draining lymph nodes from breast cancer patients. MiXCR, run by TCRdb on the multiplex PCR reads, gives a single entry per CDR3 protein. The data show about 220,000 distinct CDR3 sequences, under 40% seen once. Material: axillary lymph node tissue. The receptors derive from a female donor with breast cancer. Some clones in this sample may be carry-over from other donors' samples.

The genes are TRBV6-6 and TRBJ1-6, with 7 positions matching TRBD1. Germline V gene lookup returns CDR1 MNHNY and CDR2 SVGAGI (reference sequence). This CDR3 is 18 amino acids long. V lost 4 bases and J lost 7; bases outside the gene matches: 16. CDR3 region: CASSFYSRAGGGNSPLHF. DNA for the CDR3: TGTGCCAGCAGTTTCTACTCCAGGGCAGGGGGTGGGAATTCACCCCTCCACTTT.

This clonotype was counted a few times. This chain uses TRBV6-5 with TRBJ2-2; TRBD2 matches 8 bases. Germline values: CDR1 MNHEY, CDR2 SVGAGI. The CDR3 consists of 15 residues. With 4 bases clipped from V and 5 bases from J, the junction kept 6 bases outside the gene matches. The CDR3: CASSSPREGTGELFF. As DNA, the CDR3 is TGTGCCAGCAGTTCCCCCCGGGAGGGGACCGGGGAGCTGTTTTTT.

This clonotype was counted ten times or more. V is TRBV29-1 and J is TRBJ1-2; D is perhaps TRBD1 (6 bases). The ends were cut back, 6 bases at V and 3 bases at J, with 14 bases in the middle. This CDR3 spans 13 amino acids. Per germline, CDR1 SQVTM and CDR2 ANQGSEA. Written as DNA, the CDR3 is TGCAGCGTGAACCCGGACAGCCACTATGGCTACACCTTC. As protein: CSVNPDSHYGYTF.

Ten or more counts support this clonotype. The chain carries TRBV11-2 and TRBJ1-2; TRBD1 matches at 8 bases. CDR3 size: 15 residues. The ends lost 1 base at V and 4 bases at J; junction bases unmatched: 5. CDR1 and CDR2 (germline): SGHAT, FQNNGV. The CDR3 DNA follows: TGTGCCAGCAGCTTAGTCGCAGGGGGCTTCTATGGCTACACCTTC. This translates into CASSLVAGGFYGYTF.

This clonotype was detected ten times or more. The chain couples TRBV14 to TRBJ2-7, with TRBD1 identical over 9 bases. The trim removed 4 bases at V and 0 bases at J, leaving 1 base unmatched. CDR1 and CDR2 from the germline V gene are SGHDN and FVKESK. There are 14 residues in the CDR3. The CDR3 loop is CASSPDRGSYEQYF. CDR3 nucleotides: TGTGCCAGCAGCCCGGACAGGGGCTCCTACGAGCAGTACTTC.

The chain recombines TRBV4-1 with TRBJ2-2; tentatively, D is TRBD1 (5 bases). The V and J ends lost 0 bases and 5 bases respectively, with 7 bases between them. The CDR3 is 14 amino acids. Germline-derived CDR1 and CDR2 are MGHRA and YSYEKL. CDR3 DNA: TGCGCCAGCAGCCAAGAAGGGGTTACCGGGGAGCTGTTTTTT. It specifies CASSQEGVTGELFF.

The genes are TRBV9 and TRBJ2-3, with D possibly matching TRBD1 (5 bases). CDR1 and CDR2 (germline): SGDLS, YYNGEE. V lost 3 bases to trimming and J lost 5 bases, with 13 bases between them. The CDR3 consists of 14 residues. The CDR3 here is CASSARGRVDTQYF. The CDR3 nucleotides are TGTGCCAGCAGCGCTAGGGGCAGGGTAGATACGCAGTATTTT.

A word on this clonotype: A clone one base away is much larger, so this may be a read error. V gene TRBV20-1 combines with J gene TRBJ2-1; maybe TRBD2 (6 bases). Germline loops: CDR1 DFQATT, CDR2 SNEGSKA (reference sequence). CDR3 length: 15 amino acids. The CDR3 sequence: CSAPHRLSGNNKQFF. As DNA, the CDR3 is TGCAGTGCTCCGCACCGGCTTAGCGGTAACAATAAGCAGTTCTTC.

This sequence joins TRBV7-9 and TRBJ1-5; D is unresolved. Looked up from germline, CDR1 is SEHNR and CDR2 is FQNEAQ (reference sequence). Trimming removed 4 bases from V and 11 bases from J, with 24 bases in between. The CDR3 covers 16 residues. CDR3: CASSSGLARKKETQHF. In DNA, the CDR3 is TGTGCCAGCAGCTCCGGACTAGCGAGGAAAAAAGAGACCCAGCATTTT.